The rows below give T cell receptor beta chains drawn from one sample of a study of T cell responses to AZD1222 COVID-19 vaccine. The data were produced by immunoSEQ multiplex PCR, yet TCRdb's version contains in-frame clones alone and is incomplete. The table has 95,000 to 150,000 clones, around 80% seen once. Sequences were derived from peripheral blood, sampled 28 days after the second AZD1222 dose. The receptors here all came from an adult who received the AZD1222 COVID-19 vaccine. Both conserved end residues are part of each CDR3. The order of the fields is clone size, D gene, J gene, V gene, CDR3 protein, CDR3 DNA. A D gene is named only where the DNA matches it firmly. Clone size is given for some rows only: seen once, a few or many times, or a class if the clone is expanded.

clone size: few
D gene: NA
J gene: TRBJ1-1
V gene: TRBV6-5
CDR3 protein: CASSYTGAHAEAFF
CDR3 DNA: TGTGCCAGCAGTTACACGGGGGCGCACGCTGAAGCTTTCTTT

clone size: NA
D gene: NA
J gene: TRBJ1-5
V gene: TRBV6-2/TRBV6-3
CDR3 protein: CASSYSGLNQPQHF
CDR3 DNA: TGTGCCAGCAGTTACTCAGGCCTCAATCAGCCCCAGCATTTT

clone size: NA
D gene: TRBD2
J gene: TRBJ2-2
V gene: TRBV20-1
CDR3 protein: CSASSGGVTNTGELFF
CDR3 DNA: TGCAGTGCTAGTAGCGGGGGGGTGACGAACACCGGGGAGCTGTTTTTT

clone size: few
D gene: TRBD1
J gene: TRBJ1-2
V gene: TRBV7-9
CDR3 protein: CASSLGDSPVPAF
CDR3 DNA: TGTGCCAGCAGCTTAGGGGACAGTCCAGTCCCGGCCTTC

clone size: once
D gene: NA
J gene: TRBJ2-1
V gene: TRBV9
CDR3 protein: CASSVAQDYNEQFF
CDR3 DNA: TGTGCCAGCAGCGTAGCTCAAGACTACAATGAGCAGTTCTTC

clone size: once
D gene: TRBD1
J gene: TRBJ1-3
V gene: TRBV7-8
CDR3 protein: CASSPTGGGSGNTIYF
CDR3 DNA: TGTGCCAGCAGCCCGACAGGGGGCGGCTCTGGAAACACCATATATTTT

clone size: NA
D gene: NA
J gene: TRBJ2-5
V gene: TRBV27
CDR3 protein: CASSPPLSQETQYF
CDR3 DNA: TGTGCCAGCAGTCCCCCCCTCAGCCAAGAGACCCAGTACTTC

clone size: NA
D gene: TRBD2
J gene: TRBJ2-2
V gene: TRBV6-5
CDR3 protein: CASSQSWGGLFF
CDR3 DNA: TGTGCCAGCAGTCAGTCATGGGGGGGGCTGTTTTTT

clone size: NA
D gene: NA
J gene: TRBJ1-2
V gene: TRBV6-4
CDR3 protein: CASSTGGYTF
CDR3 DNA: TGTGCCAGCAGCACGGGGGGCTACACCTTC

clone size: NA
D gene: TRBD1
J gene: TRBJ1-5
V gene: TRBV6-2/TRBV6-3
CDR3 protein: CASSFQGGNQPQHF
CDR3 DNA: TGTGCCAGCAGTTTCCAGGGGGGCAATCAGCCCCAGCATTTT

clone size: once
D gene: NA
J gene: TRBJ1-5
V gene: TRBV6-5
CDR3 protein: CASSSDRLNQPQHF
CDR3 DNA: TGTGCCAGCAGCTCCGACAGGCTGAATCAGCCCCAGCATTTT

clone size: NA
D gene: TRBD1
J gene: TRBJ1-2
V gene: TRBV11-1
CDR3 protein: CASSSLDRGGLGGYTF
CDR3 DNA: TGTGCCAGCAGCTCCCTGGACAGGGGAGGTTTAGGTGGCTACACCTTC

clone size: NA
D gene: TRBD1
J gene: TRBJ1-5
V gene: TRBV18
CDR3 protein: CASSPSDRGASQPQHF
CDR3 DNA: TGTGCCAGCTCACCATCGGACAGGGGTGCAAGTCAGCCCCAGCATTTT

clone size: once
D gene: NA
J gene: TRBJ1-3
V gene: TRBV2
CDR3 protein: CASSDRRGLGDTIYF
CDR3 DNA: TGTGCCAGCAGTGACCGCAGGGGCCTCGGAGACACCATATATTTT

clone size: NA
D gene: NA
J gene: TRBJ2-5
V gene: TRBV29-1
CDR3 protein: CSVAQGEETQYF
CDR3 DNA: TGCAGCGTTGCCCAGGGAGAAGAGACCCAGTACTTC

clone size: NA
D gene: NA
J gene: TRBJ1-2
V gene: TRBV6-6
CDR3 protein: CASSEQGNYGYTF
CDR3 DNA: TGTGCCAGCAGCGAACAGGGAAACTATGGCTACACCTTC

clone size: NA
D gene: NA
J gene: TRBJ1-4
V gene: TRBV29-1
CDR3 protein: CSVEGGANEKLFF
CDR3 DNA: TGCAGCGTTGAGGGGGGTGCTAATGAAAAACTGTTTTTT

clone size: NA
D gene: NA
J gene: TRBJ1-1
V gene: TRBV7-2
CDR3 protein: CASSSSRTEAFF
CDR3 DNA: TGTGCCAGCAGTTCGAGTCGGACTGAAGCTTTCTTT

clone size: NA
D gene: TRBD1
J gene: TRBJ2-7
V gene: TRBV29-1
CDR3 protein: CSGGNDRGAKEQYF
CDR3 DNA: TGCAGCGGGGGGAATGACAGGGGAGCTAAAGAGCAGTACTTC

clone size: NA
D gene: NA
J gene: TRBJ1-1
V gene: TRBV19
CDR3 protein: CASIRTTGDRKNTEAFF
CDR3 DNA: TGTGCCAGTATCAGGACTACTGGCGACAGGAAAAACACTGAAGCTTTCTTT

clone size: NA
D gene: TRBD1
J gene: TRBJ1-1
V gene: TRBV19
CDR3 protein: CASSILTGGDGTEAFF
CDR3 DNA: TGTGCCAGTAGTATATTAACAGGGGGTGATGGCACTGAAGCTTTCTTT

clone size: NA
D gene: NA
J gene: TRBJ1-6
V gene: TRBV9
CDR3 protein: CASSVATYNSPLHF
CDR3 DNA: TGTGCCAGCAGCGTAGCCACCTATAATTCACCCCTCCACTTT

clone size: NA
D gene: TRBD1
J gene: TRBJ2-7
V gene: TRBV2
CDR3 protein: CASKKDRGETYEQYF
CDR3 DNA: TGTGCCAGCAAGAAAGACAGGGGAGAGACCTACGAGCAGTACTTC

clone size: NA
D gene: TRBD1
J gene: TRBJ1-6
V gene: TRBV27
CDR3 protein: CATQGGGRGSPLHF
CDR3 DNA: TGTGCCACCCAGGGGGGAGGGAGGGGCTCACCCCTCCACTTT

clone size: NA
D gene: TRBD2
J gene: TRBJ2-3
V gene: TRBV2
CDR3 protein: CASTLFGRETYYQIPGDTQYF
CDR3 DNA: TGTGCCAGCACCCTATTTGGGCGGGAGACATACTACCAAATCCCCGGAGATACGCAGTATTTT

clone size: NA
D gene: NA
J gene: TRBJ2-5
V gene: TRBV2
CDR3 protein: CASSRDFVETQYF
CDR3 DNA: TGTGCCAGCAGTCGGGACTTTGTGGAGACCCAGTACTTC

clone size: NA
D gene: NA
J gene: TRBJ1-2
V gene: TRBV9
CDR3 protein: CASSAYRVFGGYTF
CDR3 DNA: TGTGCCAGCAGCGCATACAGGGTTTTCGGTGGCTACACCTTC

clone size: NA
D gene: NA
J gene: TRBJ1-2
V gene: TRBV28
CDR3 protein: CASSSGGLSWGYTF
CDR3 DNA: TGTGCCAGCAGCTCAGGAGGACTGTCATGGGGCTACACCTTC

clone size: NA
D gene: NA
J gene: TRBJ1-2
V gene: TRBV15
CDR3 protein: CATSRDQGRYGYTF
CDR3 DNA: TGTGCCACCAGCAGAGATCAGGGGAGATATGGCTACACCTTC

clone size: NA
D gene: TRBD1
J gene: TRBJ2-7
V gene: TRBV5-1
CDR3 protein: CASSLAGTGIYEQYF
CDR3 DNA: TGCGCCAGCAGCTTGGCCGGGACAGGGATCTACGAGCAGTACTTC

clone size: NA
D gene: TRBD1
J gene: TRBJ1-5
V gene: TRBV5-5
CDR3 protein: CASSLQGTGGFSDQPQHF
CDR3 DNA: TGTGCCAGCAGCTTACAAGGGACAGGGGGCTTTTCAGATCAGCCCCAGCATTTT

clone size: NA
D gene: TRBD1
J gene: TRBJ2-7
V gene: TRBV6-5
CDR3 protein: CASSGTVYEQYF
CDR3 DNA: TGTGCCAGCAGCGGGACAGTCTACGAGCAGTACTTC

clone size: NA
D gene: TRBD1
J gene: TRBJ1-1
V gene: TRBV19
CDR3 protein: CASSDRDTEAFF
CDR3 DNA: TGTGCCAGTTCCGACAGGGACACTGAAGCTTTCTTT

clone size: NA
D gene: NA
J gene: TRBJ1-4
V gene: TRBV6-5
CDR3 protein: CASSYSGGGEKLFF
CDR3 DNA: TGTGCCAGCAGTTACTCAGGAGGTGGCGAAAAACTGTTTTTT

clone size: NA
D gene: TRBD2
J gene: TRBJ2-2
V gene: TRBV10-3
CDR3 protein: CAISLAVNTGELFF
CDR3 DNA: TGTGCCATCAGTCTAGCGGTGAACACCGGGGAGCTGTTTTTT

clone size: NA
D gene: NA
J gene: TRBJ2-1
V gene: TRBV29-1
CDR3 protein: CSVDQGWNEQFF
CDR3 DNA: TGCAGCGTTGACCAGGGGTGGAATGAGCAGTTCTTC

clone size: few
D gene: NA
J gene: TRBJ1-2
V gene: TRBV5-1
CDR3 protein: CASSDGNYGYTF
CDR3 DNA: TGCGCCAGCTCGGACGGTAACTATGGCTACACCTTC

clone size: NA
D gene: NA
J gene: TRBJ2-7
V gene: TRBV6-5
CDR3 protein: CASSYRDEQYF
CDR3 DNA: TGTGCCAGCAGTTACAGGGACGAGCAGTACTTC

clone size: NA
D gene: NA
J gene: TRBJ2-5
V gene: TRBV3-1/TRBV3-2
CDR3 protein: CASSQDPALQETQYF
CDR3 DNA: TGTGCCAGCAGCCAGGACCCCGCACTACAAGAGACCCAGTACTTC

clone size: NA
D gene: NA
J gene: TRBJ1-6
V gene: TRBV9
CDR3 protein: CASSVGRSLNNSPLHF
CDR3 DNA: TGTGCCAGCAGCGTAGGAAGGAGTTTAAATAATTCACCCCTCCACTTT

clone size: NA
D gene: NA
J gene: TRBJ1-4
V gene: TRBV5-6
CDR3 protein: CASSSLGGVGEKLFF
CDR3 DNA: TGTGCCAGCAGCTCGCTGGGGGGAGTGGGTGAAAAACTGTTTTTT

clone size: NA
D gene: NA
J gene: TRBJ2-1
V gene: TRBV19
CDR3 protein: CASSIVEGRYVYEQFF
CDR3 DNA: TGTGCCAGTAGTATAGTTGAGGGGCGCTACGTCTATGAGCAGTTCTTC

clone size: NA
D gene: NA
J gene: TRBJ1-5
V gene: TRBV7-2
CDR3 protein: CASSPSRDQPQHF
CDR3 DNA: TGTGCCAGCAGCCCCTCACGGGATCAGCCCCAGCATTTT

clone size: NA
D gene: TRBD1
J gene: TRBJ2-1
V gene: TRBV27
CDR3 protein: CASSYAGTGDFNEQFF
CDR3 DNA: TGTGCCAGCAGTTACGCCGGGACAGGAGACTTTAATGAGCAGTTCTTC

clone size: NA
D gene: NA
J gene: TRBJ1-5
V gene: TRBV10-3
CDR3 protein: CAISESRGWGAPEPQHF
CDR3 DNA: TGTGCCATCAGTGAGTCTCGCGGTTGGGGGGCCCCGGAGCCCCAGCATTTT

clone size: NA
D gene: NA
J gene: TRBJ2-2
V gene: TRBV7-2
CDR3 protein: CASSLATATGYGELFF
CDR3 DNA: TGTGCCAGCAGCTTAGCCACAGCTACGGGATACGGGGAGCTGTTTTTT

clone size: once
D gene: NA
J gene: TRBJ2-3
V gene: TRBV4-1
CDR3 protein: CASSAGGAAITDTQYF
CDR3 DNA: TGCGCCAGCAGCGCAGGAGGGGCCGCCATCACAGATACGCAGTATTTT